This TCR beta chain was sequenced for a study of naive and memory T cell subsets. This clonotype was detected many times. No antigen is known for it. The length of the CDR3 is 14 residues. Germline trimming cut 3 bases from V and 3 bases from J; bases unmatched to any gene: 7. Germline V lookup: CDR1 DFQATT, CDR2 SNEGSKA (reference sequence). Points from the study as a whole: Possibly reflecting memory cells re-expressing CD45RA, a few larger clonotypes occurred in naive repertoires, especially CD8.

An equimolar mix of two oligonucleotides served as the beta constant-region primer for TRBC1 and TRBC2. The ligated cDNA underwent four PCR rounds using SP2 and nested alpha and beta constant-region primers. A 12-nucleotide UMI and the SP2 primer were added to the cDNA 3' end by oligonucleotide ligation. MiXCR, run by TCRdb on the UMI-ligation and nested PCR reads, gives a single entry per CDR3 protein. The sample comprises tens of thousands of distinct CDR3 sequences, approximately 9.2% of which are singletons, and less than 1.5% rests with the top ten. CMV status came from CD4+ T cell IFNgamma after overnight CMV lysate stimulation of fresh PBMCs.

V is TRBV20-1 and J is TRBJ2-7, with 8 positions matching TRBD1. The sequence was obtained from a human donor in good health. Sequencing was carried out using naive CD8+ T cells from blood. The CDR3 DNA sequence: TGCAGTGCTAGGGTGACAGGGGCTAACTACGAGCAGTACTTC. This gives the protein CSARVTGANYEQYF.